This T cell receptor (beta chain) derives from a study of blood T cell repertoires in COVID-19. Across the study: Researchers got acute and convalescent COVID-19 samples from the United States, Italy and Spain. Sources were T cells, B-cell-depleted T cells, or PBMCs; the material itself was cDNA or gDNA.

The CDR3 contains 13 residues. Per germline, CDR1 MGHRA and CDR2 YSYEKL. Trimming stripped 3 bases from V and 4 bases from J, with 9 bases between. This clone is a singleton in its sample. Methods used by the authors: How many nucleated cells were present was estimated from reference gene primer amplification. The method was immunoSEQ multiplex PCR; TCRdb's version includes in-frame clones alone and lacks a portion of them. That table supplies the V and J calls and clone size; D and trimming were determined from the DNA. The sample has approximately 670,000 clones, 85% to 90% seen once. This TCR was recovered from a young woman with acute or convalescent COVID-19. Sequenced sample: peripheral blood. The V call is TRBV4-1, the J call TRBJ2-5; D not certain. The CDR3 loop is CASSQGPRETQYF. CDR3 nucleotide sequence: TGCGCCAGCAGCCAGGGCCCCCGAGAGACCCAGTACTTC.